Below, 17 T cell receptor beta chains from the same sample are listed, as sequenced in a study of T cells after yellow fever vaccination (dated by TCRdb to about 2019). In light of the paper, this sample's treatment or condition label describes: live attenuated yellow fever vaccine strain. Library method: 5' RACE. Sequenced using an Illumina HiSeq 2500. TCRdb passed the public sequencing reads through fastp at Q25 and MiXCR, retaining productive beta sequences. For every CDR3 protein sequence, its rows merge into one entry that carries the most common genes and DNA. The sample yields roughly 340,000 distinct CDR3 sequences; 8.5% to 10% were counted once. Roughly 18% of the sample rests with the top ten. The sequences come from PBMCs, collected on the day of the first yellow fever vaccination. Every receptor here comes from a man aged 18-30 years who received the YFV17D yellow fever vaccine.

This clonotype was seen many times. This chain connects TRBV7-3 to TRBJ2-2; no definite D call. The CDR3 spans 14 residues. With 6 bases removed from V and 8 bases from J, the gap between germline ends came to 16 bases. In germline, CDR1 is SGHTA, CDR2 FQGTGA. Written as DNA, the CDR3 is TGTGCCAGCAGGCCCAGCGCTGGGTATGGGGAGCTGTTTTTT. The encoded protein is CASRPSAGYGELFF.

This clonotype occurred a few times. V gene TRBV13 combines with J gene TRBJ1-1; D gene uncertain. Per germline, CDR1 PRHDT and CDR2 FYEKMQ (reference sequence). The CDR3 length is 13 residues. Trimming left V 2 bases short and J 1 base short, with 5 bases between. CDR3 in amino acids: CASSLHPNTEAFF. DNA for the CDR3: TGTGCCAGCAGCTTACATCCGAACACTGAAGCTTTCTTT.

The chain carries TRBV3-1 and TRBJ2-5; 9 bases match TRBD1. From germline, CDR1 is LGHDT and CDR2 YNNKEL (reference sequence). Trimming at V came to 3 bases and at J to 7 bases, leaving 12 bases not matched to a gene. This CDR3 region has 16 residues. In nucleotides, the CDR3 is TGTGCCAGCAGCCAGGGAACAGGGGGCGCTTTCGGGACCCAGTACTTC. It codes for CASSQGTGGAFGTQYF.

The CDR3 spells CASSVNRGPDTQYF. Written as DNA, the CDR3 is TGTGCCAGCAGCGTAAACAGGGGGCCGGATACGCAGTATTTT. The J gene is TRBJ2-3, the V gene TRBV9; 9 bases agree with TRBD1. Trimming cost V 1 base and J 6 bases; bases outside gene matches: 3. CDR1 and CDR2 from the germline V gene are SGDLS and YYNGEE. This CDR3 comprises 14 residues. The entire variable domain, with the rest obtained from reference TRBV9 and TRBJ2-3, is as follows: DSGVTQTPKHLITATGQRVTLRCSPRSGDLSVYWYQQSLDQGLQFLIQYYNGEERAKGNILERFSAQQFPDLHSELNLSSLELGDSALYFCASSVNRGPDTQYFGPGTRLTVL.

This clonotype turned up a few times. The gene calls are TRBV4-1 and TRBJ2-1, with 7 bases fitting TRBD1. Trimming took 0 bases from V and 0 from J; bases not matched to a gene: 5. CDR1 and CDR2 (germline): MGHRA, YSYEKL. There are 17 residues in the CDR3. The CDR3 nucleotides are TGCGCCAGCAGCCAAGAAAGGGGGACAGCCTCCTACAATGAGCAGTTCTTC. Translating it yields CASSQERGTASYNEQFF.

This clonotype showed up just once. The conserved final phenylalanine or tryptophan is absent from the CDR3, which likely points to a read error. This chain uses TRBV6-5 with TRBJ1-6; D ambiguous. The CDR3 covers 13 residues. Between the trimmed V and J ends, which lost 2 bases and 8 bases, there was a span of 7 bases. The V gene's germline CDR1 is MNHEY and CDR2 SVGAGI. The DNA of the CDR3 is TGTGCCAGCAGTTACGAAGGGTATTCACCCCTCCACCTT. Translation: CASSYEGYSPLHL.

In this sample, this clonotype turned up a few times. The chain joins TRBV19 to TRBJ1-1; D perhaps matches TRBD1 (5 bases). Germline CDR1 LNHDA, CDR2 SQIVND (reference sequence). This CDR3 region has 14 residues. V lost 11 bases, J lost 3 bases, and 19 bases lay in between. CDR3 in DNA: TGTGCCCCAAAACCACATCGGGGGGACACTGAAGCTTTCTTT. Its protein is CAPKPHRGDTEAFF.

This clonotype has ten or more counts. The rearrangement links TRBV6-1 to TRBJ1-6, with D possibly TRBD1 on 5 matching bases. The V and J ends lost 4 bases and 1 base respectively, with 20 bases between them. The CDR3 contains 19 residues. The germline CDR1 and CDR2 sequences are MNHNS and SASEGT. The chain's CDR3 is CASSGPAGRIRSYNSPLHF. In nucleotides, the CDR3 is TGTGCCAGCAGTGGACCGGCGGGGCGAATAAGATCCTATAATTCACCCCTCCACTTT.

This chain's CDR3 is CSAPSSGGGETQYF. DNA for the CDR3: TGCAGTGCCCCCTCAAGTGGGGGCGGAGAGACCCAGTACTTC. This chain joins TRBV20-1 and TRBJ2-5; perhaps TRBD1 as D (6 bases). This CDR3 contains 14 residues. Per the germline V gene, CDR1 is DFQATT and CDR2 is SNEGSKA (reference sequence). V was trimmed by 6 bases and J by 4 bases, leaving 18 bases between them.

This clonotype appeared many times. This chain connects TRBV7-2 to TRBJ2-1, with 12 bases fitting TRBD2. The CDR3 runs to 17 residues. Germline values: CDR1 SGHTA, CDR2 FQGNSA. V trimming: 5 bases; J trimming: 5 bases; junction bases outside the gene matches: 10. As DNA, the CDR3 is TGTGCCAGCAGCCCCAGGCTCACTAGCGGGGGGAACAATGAGCAGTTCTTC. Translated, it gives CASSPRLTSGGNNEQFF.

The genes are TRBV12-3 or TRBV12-4 and TRBJ1-2; D unresolved. The CDR3 contains 16 residues. With 5 bases removed from V and 8 bases from J, the gap between germline ends came to 24 bases. CDR3 region: CASSLYYQARSSGYTF. CDR3 DNA: TGTGCCAGCAGTCTATACTACCAAGCCCGCTCTAGCGGCTACACCTTC.

The rearrangement joins TRBV18 to TRBJ1-1; maybe TRBD1 (6 bases). Trimming stripped 0 bases from V and 10 bases from J, with 15 bases between. This CDR3 contains 14 residues. Per the germline V gene, CDR1 is KGHSH and CDR2 is LQKENI. The CDR3 region is CASSPPLGGRRAFF. In nucleotides, the CDR3 is TGTGCCAGCTCACCACCCCTCGGGGGCCGGCGAGCTTTCTTT.

V usage is TRBV12-3 or TRBV12-4 and J usage is TRBJ2-7, with D unresolved. V lost 6 bases and J lost 2, with 17 bases in between. The CDR3 totals 15 residues. The CDR3 sequence is CASSRRKDGPYEQYF. The DNA of the CDR3 is TGTGCCAGCAGCCGACGGAAGGACGGACCCTACGAGCAGTACTTC.

This clonotype has only a few counts. The genes are TRBV6-1 and TRBJ2-3; 15 bases line up with TRBD2. The V gene end was trimmed by 5 bases and the J gene end by 0 bases; junction bases not matched to a gene: 3. Germline lookup yields CDR1 MNHNS and CDR2 SASEGT. There are 17 residues in the CDR3. CDR3 sequence reads: CASSKGLAGGSTDTQYF. Written as DNA, the CDR3 is TGTGCCAGCAGTAAGGGACTAGCGGGGGGAAGCACAGATACGCAGTATTTT.

This clonotype was observed at least ten times. The V call is TRBV4-3, the J call TRBJ1-1, with a weak D call TRBD1 (6 bases). Trimming removed 1 base from V and 4 bases from J, with 13 bases in between. CDR1 is LGHNA, CDR2 YSLEER, per germline. The CDR3 sequence is 15 residues long. CDR3 bases: TGCGCCAGCAGCCAAGCTCAGGGGCGCGGCACTGAAGCTTTCTTT. As protein: CASSQAQGRGTEAFF.

This chain's CDR3 is CSARPQGFLHEQYV. CDR3 coding DNA: TGCAGTGCAAGGCCACAGGGGTTTTTACACGAGCAGTACGTC. The J gene is TRBJ2-7, the V gene TRBV20-1; 7 bases match TRBD1. CDR3 length: 14 amino acids. CDR1 and CDR2 from the germline V gene are DFQATT and SNEGSKA (reference sequence). After removal of 6 bases from V and 5 bases from J, the junction contained 13 bases not matched to a gene.

Notes on this clonotype: This may stem from a read error, because a much larger clone lies one nucleotide away. The chain is built from TRBV29-1 and TRBJ2-3; no firm D call. The CDR3 spans 14 residues. Per germline, CDR1 SQVTM and CDR2 ANQGSEA. V dropped 4 bases and J dropped 2 bases, with 13 bases sitting between them. The CDR3 is CSVAGQFNTDTQYF. CDR3 DNA: TGCAGCGTTGCGGGCCAGTTCAACACAGATACGCAGTATTTT.